The 7 T cell receptor beta chains below were found in one sample sequenced in a study of cytomegalovirus exposure and HLA in healthy donors. It was with 60 Vbeta and 13 Jbeta primers that the PCR ran. Sequenced by immunoSEQ multiplex PCR; TCRdb stores in-frame clones only, minus some. The repertoire has about 180,000 clones, 80% to 90% of them found once; the top ten carry 2% to 2.5%. Input material: PBMCs. Receptors were obtained from a male donor in good health and CMV-seronegative.

The chain couples TRBV20-1 to TRBJ1-6; D ambiguous. The CDR3 is 10 residues long. Germline CDR1 and CDR2: DFQATT and SNEGSKA (reference sequence). Trimming took 3 bases from V and 10 from J, leaving 4 bases between them. This CDR3 is CSASVSPLHF. CDR3 in DNA: TGCAGTGCTAGTGTATCACCCCTCCACTTT.

V gene TRBV19 combines with J gene TRBJ1-5; 12 bases are a match to TRBD1. V trimming: 10 bases; J trimming: 6 bases; junction bases outside the gene matches: 7. This CDR3 has 14 amino acids. In germline, CDR1 is LNHDA, CDR2 SQIVND (reference sequence). This CDR3 is CATWDRGPSQPQHF. The CDR3 nucleotides are TGTGCCACCTGGGACAGGGGGCCGTCTCAGCCCCAGCATTTT.

The chain recombines TRBV2 with TRBJ1-5; 12 bases agree with TRBD1. Germline V gives CDR1 SNHLY, CDR2 FYNNEI. J was trimmed by 6 bases and V by 7 bases; bases with no gene match: 7. The CDR3 runs 15 residues. The CDR3 region is CASTSGTGGVQPQHF. The DNA of the CDR3 is TGTGCCAGCACTTCCGGGACAGGGGGCGTTCAGCCCCAGCATTTT.

The V and J genes are TRBV6-5 and TRBJ1-2; 7 nucleotides agree with TRBD1. The J segment lost 4 bases and the V segment lost 0 bases, leaving 8 bases of the junction unmatched. This CDR3 has 16 residues. Germline CDR1 and CDR2: MNHEY and SVGAGI. The CDR3 region has the DNA TGTGCCAGCAGTTACTCGTCGCAGGGGGATATCTATGGCTACACCTTC. Its protein is CASSYSSQGDIYGYTF.

The CDR3 loop reads CSVDQDTQYF. The CDR3 DNA is TGCAGCGTTGACCAAGATACGCAGTATTTT. The J gene is TRBJ2-3, the V gene TRBV29-1; D not resolved. Trimming took 3 bases from V and 5 from J, leaving 3 bases between them. This CDR3 comprises 10 residues. The V gene's germline CDR1 is SQVTM and CDR2 ANQGSEA.

The CDR3 protein is CASSTRDRSSGANVLTF. In DNA form, the CDR3 reads TGTGCCAGCAGCACCCGGGACAGGAGCTCTGGGGCCAACGTCCTGACTTTC. V usage is TRBV5-4 and J usage is TRBJ2-6, with 8 positions matching TRBD1. This CDR3 comprises 17 residues. Per the germline V gene, CDR1 is SGHNT and CDR2 is YYREEE (reference sequence). V trimming: 4 bases; J trimming: 0 bases; junction bases outside the gene matches: 6.

The chain employs TRBV7-2 and TRBJ2-1, with 7 bases fitting TRBD2. Germline values: CDR1 SGHTA, CDR2 FQGNSA. The CDR3 consists of 16 residues. J lost 0 bases, V lost 0 bases, and 2 bases had no gene match. The CDR3 region is CASSLASSGSYNEQFF. As DNA, the CDR3 is TGTGCCAGCAGCTTAGCGTCTAGCGGCTCCTACAATGAGCAGTTCTTC.